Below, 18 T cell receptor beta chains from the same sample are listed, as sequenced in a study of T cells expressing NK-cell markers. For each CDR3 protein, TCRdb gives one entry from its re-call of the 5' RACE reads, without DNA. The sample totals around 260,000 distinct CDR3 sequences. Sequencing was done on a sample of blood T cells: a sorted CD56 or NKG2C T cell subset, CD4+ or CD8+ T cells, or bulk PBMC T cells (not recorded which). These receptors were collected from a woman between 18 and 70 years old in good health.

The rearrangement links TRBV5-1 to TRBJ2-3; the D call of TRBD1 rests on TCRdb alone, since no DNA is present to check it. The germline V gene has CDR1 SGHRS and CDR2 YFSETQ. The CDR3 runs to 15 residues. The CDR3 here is CASSFQGAFTDTQYF.

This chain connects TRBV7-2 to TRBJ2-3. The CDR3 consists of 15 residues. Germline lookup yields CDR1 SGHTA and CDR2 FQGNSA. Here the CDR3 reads CASSLALLSTDTQYF.

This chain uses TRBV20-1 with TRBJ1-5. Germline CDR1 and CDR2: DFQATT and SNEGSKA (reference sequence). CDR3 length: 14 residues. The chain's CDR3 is CSARATVSNQPQHF.

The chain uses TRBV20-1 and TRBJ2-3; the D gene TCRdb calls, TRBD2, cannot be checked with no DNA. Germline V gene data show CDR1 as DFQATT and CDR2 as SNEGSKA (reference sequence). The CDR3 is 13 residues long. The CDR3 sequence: CSAGENPTDTQYF.

CDR3 region: CASSCPPPWLAKNIQYF. The chain carries TRBV4-3 and TRBJ2-4; TCRdb returns TRBD2, unconfirmable since there is no DNA. The V gene's germline CDR1 is LGHNA and CDR2 YSLEER. CDR3 length: 17 residues.

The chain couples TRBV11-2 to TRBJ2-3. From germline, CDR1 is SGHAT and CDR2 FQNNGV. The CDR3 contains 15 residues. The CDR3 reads CASSLGVSSTDTQYF. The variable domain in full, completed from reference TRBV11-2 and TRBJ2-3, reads EAGVAQSPRYKIIEKRQSVAFWCNPISGHATLYWYQQILGQGPKLLIQFQNNGVVDDSQLPKDRFSAERLKGVDSTLKIQPAKLEDSAVYLCASSLGVSSTDTQYFGPGTRLTVL.

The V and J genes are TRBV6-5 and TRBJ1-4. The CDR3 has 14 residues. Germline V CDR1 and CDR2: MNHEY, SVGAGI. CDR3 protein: CASSFGRTNEKLFF.

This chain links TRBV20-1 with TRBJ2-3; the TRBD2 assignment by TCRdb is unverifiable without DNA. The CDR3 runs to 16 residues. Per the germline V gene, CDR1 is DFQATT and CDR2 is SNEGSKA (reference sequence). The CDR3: CSARPLSGGLRDTQYF.

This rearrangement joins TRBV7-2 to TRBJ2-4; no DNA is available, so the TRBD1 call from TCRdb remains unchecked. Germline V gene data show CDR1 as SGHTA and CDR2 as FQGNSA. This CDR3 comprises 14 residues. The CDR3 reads CASSLVGGQNIQYF.

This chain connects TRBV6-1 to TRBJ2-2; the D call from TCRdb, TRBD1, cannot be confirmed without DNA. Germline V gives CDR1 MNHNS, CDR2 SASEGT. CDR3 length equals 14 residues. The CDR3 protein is CASTRGAYTGELFF.

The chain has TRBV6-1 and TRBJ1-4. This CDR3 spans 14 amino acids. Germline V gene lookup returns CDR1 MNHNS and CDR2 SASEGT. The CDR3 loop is CASRAQATNEKLFF.

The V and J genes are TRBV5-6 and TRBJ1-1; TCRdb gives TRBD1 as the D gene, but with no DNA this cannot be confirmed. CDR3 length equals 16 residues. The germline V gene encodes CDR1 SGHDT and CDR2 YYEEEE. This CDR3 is CASSFVVWQGNTEAFF. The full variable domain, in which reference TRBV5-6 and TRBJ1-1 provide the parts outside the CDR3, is DAGVTQSPTHLIKTRGQQVTLRCSPKSGHDTVSWYQQALGQGPQFIFQYYEEEERQRGNFPDRFSGHQFPNYSSELNVNALLLGDSALYLCASSFVVWQGNTEAFFGQGTRLTVV.

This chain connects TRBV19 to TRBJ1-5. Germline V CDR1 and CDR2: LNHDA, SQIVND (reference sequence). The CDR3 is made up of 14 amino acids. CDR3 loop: CASSTSRQNQPQHF.

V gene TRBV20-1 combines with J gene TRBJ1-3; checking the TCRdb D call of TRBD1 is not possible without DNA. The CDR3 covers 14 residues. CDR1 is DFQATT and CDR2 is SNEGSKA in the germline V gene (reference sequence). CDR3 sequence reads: CSAIPVLSGNTIYF.

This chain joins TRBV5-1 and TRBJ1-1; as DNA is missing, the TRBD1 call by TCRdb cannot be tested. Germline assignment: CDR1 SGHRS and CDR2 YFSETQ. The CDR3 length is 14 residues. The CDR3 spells CASSLGDIIAEAFF.

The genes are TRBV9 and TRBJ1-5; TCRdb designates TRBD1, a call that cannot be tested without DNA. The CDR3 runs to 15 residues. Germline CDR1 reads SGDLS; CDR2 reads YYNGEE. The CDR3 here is CASSATGTANQPQHF.

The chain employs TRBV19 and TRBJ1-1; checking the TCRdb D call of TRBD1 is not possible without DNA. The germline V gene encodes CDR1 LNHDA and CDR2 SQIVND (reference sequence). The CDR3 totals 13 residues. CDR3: CASRGRVNTEAFF.

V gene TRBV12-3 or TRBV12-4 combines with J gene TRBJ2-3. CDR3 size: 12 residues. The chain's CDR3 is CASSPGENTQYF.